The rows below give T cell receptor beta chains drawn from one sample of a study of T cell responses to AZD1222 COVID-19 vaccine. Produced via immunoSEQ multiplex PCR; TCRdb's table is partial and in-frame only. The sample contains 100,000 or so clones, 89% of which appear only once. This sample comprised peripheral blood, obtained 28 days after the second AZD1222 dose. These receptors originate from an adult who received the AZD1222 COVID-19 vaccine. CDR3s include the opening cysteine and the closing phenylalanine or tryptophan. Fields, in order: V gene, J gene, CDR3 length, D gene, clone size, CDR3 protein, CDR3 DNA. D genes are given only for firm matches. Some rows mark clone size as missing; the rest say once, few, many or name a class of expanded clone.

v_gene: TRBV7-5; j_gene: TRBJ2-7; len: 16; d_gene: -; abundance: -; CDR3aa: CVRSLVRDYRSYEQYF; CDR3nt: TGTGTCAGAAGCTTAGTTCGGGACTACCGTTCCTACGAGCAGTACTTC
v_gene: TRBV19; j_gene: TRBJ1-2; len: 15; d_gene: TRBD1; abundance: -; CDR3aa: CASRNTGGASYGYTF; CDR3nt: TGTGCCAGTAGGAATACAGGGGGCGCGAGCTATGGCTACACCTTC
v_gene: TRBV28; j_gene: TRBJ1-3; len: 12; d_gene: -; abundance: -; CDR3aa: CASSLWGNTIYF; CDR3nt: TGTGCCAGCAGTTTATGGGGGAACACCATATATTTT
v_gene: TRBV15; j_gene: TRBJ1-6; len: 14; d_gene: -; abundance: few; CDR3aa: CATSRGGLNSPLHF; CDR3nt: TGTGCCACCAGCCGAGGGGGGCTTAATTCACCCCTCCACTTT
v_gene: TRBV28; j_gene: TRBJ1-2; len: 14; d_gene: TRBD1; abundance: -; CDR3aa: CASIKTGWDYGYTF; CDR3nt: TGTGCCAGCATCAAGACAGGGTGGGACTATGGCTACACCTTC
v_gene: TRBV7-8; j_gene: TRBJ1-6; len: 16; d_gene: -; abundance: -; CDR3aa: CASSFNADSYNSPLHF; CDR3nt: TGTGCCAGCAGCTTTAACGCAGACTCCTATAATTCACCCCTCCACTTT
v_gene: TRBV6-4; j_gene: TRBJ1-1; len: 15; d_gene: TRBD1; abundance: -; CDR3aa: CASSRDRGSNTEAFF; CDR3nt: TGTGCCAGCAGCCGGGACAGGGGATCGAACACTGAAGCTTTCTTT
v_gene: TRBV19; j_gene: TRBJ1-1; len: 15; d_gene: -; abundance: -; CDR3aa: CASSSPGQPSTEAFF; CDR3nt: TGTGCCAGTAGTTCCCCGGGCCAACCGAGCACTGAAGCTTTCTTT
v_gene: TRBV18; j_gene: TRBJ1-1; len: 16; d_gene: -; abundance: -; CDR3aa: CASSPPVGISRTEAFF; CDR3nt: TGTGCCAGCTCACCACCGGTGGGGATTAGTAGGACTGAAGCTTTCTTT
v_gene: TRBV2; j_gene: TRBJ1-1; len: 13; d_gene: TRBD1; abundance: -; CDR3aa: CASRQGLYAEAFF; CDR3nt: TGTGCCAGCAGACAGGGGTTGTACGCTGAAGCTTTCTTT
v_gene: TRBV28; j_gene: TRBJ2-2; len: 15; d_gene: -; abundance: -; CDR3aa: CASSPEGSGTGELFF; CDR3nt: TGTGCCAGCAGTCCTGAGGGGTCGGGCACCGGGGAGCTGTTTTTT
v_gene: TRBV19; j_gene: TRBJ2-1; len: 16; d_gene: -; abundance: -; CDR3aa: CASSLIGTSAYNEQFF; CDR3nt: TGTGCCAGTAGCCTTATCGGGACGTCCGCCTACAATGAGCAGTTCTTC
v_gene: TRBV3-1/TRBV3-2; j_gene: TRBJ2-1; len: 14; d_gene: -; abundance: -; CDR3aa: CASSHFGDYNEQFF; CDR3nt: TGTGCCAGCAGCCATTTCGGGGACTACAATGAGCAGTTCTTC
v_gene: TRBV6-5; j_gene: TRBJ2-2; len: 12; d_gene: -; abundance: -; CDR3aa: CASSYNTGELFF; CDR3nt: TGTGCCAGCAGTTACAATACCGGGGAGCTGTTTTTT
v_gene: TRBV19; j_gene: TRBJ1-1; len: 17; d_gene: -; abundance: -; CDR3aa: CASSSSFGGHLNTEAFF; CDR3nt: TGTGCCAGTAGTAGTTCCTTTGGGGGCCACCTGAACACTGAAGCTTTCTTT
v_gene: TRBV19; j_gene: TRBJ1-5; len: 14; d_gene: -; abundance: once; CDR3aa: CASSITGSNQPQHF; CDR3nt: TGTGCCAGTAGTATAACAGGCAGTAATCAGCCCCAGCATTTT
v_gene: TRBV5-1; j_gene: TRBJ1-4; len: 14; d_gene: -; abundance: -; CDR3aa: CASSLEGRTEKLFF; CDR3nt: TGCGCCAGCAGCTTGGAAGGGCGCACTGAAAAACTGTTTTTT
v_gene: TRBV19; j_gene: TRBJ2-5; len: 13; d_gene: -; abundance: once; CDR3aa: CASSIVAKETQYF; CDR3nt: TGTGCCAGTAGTATAGTTGCGAAAGAGACCCAGTACTTC
v_gene: TRBV6-5; j_gene: TRBJ1-1; len: 13; d_gene: -; abundance: -; CDR3aa: CASSYQRNTEAFF; CDR3nt: TGTGCCAGCAGTTACCAGCGGAACACTGAAGCTTTCTTT
v_gene: TRBV18; j_gene: TRBJ2-3; len: 16; d_gene: -; abundance: -; CDR3aa: CASSPVFGWGTDTQYF; CDR3nt: TGTGCCAGCTCACCAGTTTTTGGTTGGGGAACAGATACGCAGTATTTT
v_gene: TRBV27; j_gene: TRBJ2-7; len: 14; d_gene: TRBD1; abundance: once; CDR3aa: CASRSTGGGSEQYF; CDR3nt: TGTGCCAGCAGATCTACAGGGGGTGGCTCCGAGCAGTACTTC
v_gene: TRBV20-1; j_gene: TRBJ2-1; len: 11; d_gene: -; abundance: -; CDR3aa: CSALEDNEQFF; CDR3nt: TGCAGTGCCCTCGAGGACAATGAGCAGTTCTTC
v_gene: TRBV6-5; j_gene: TRBJ1-1; len: 14; d_gene: -; abundance: -; CDR3aa: CASSYRPRNTEAFF; CDR3nt: TGTGCCAGCAGTTACCGGCCCAGGAACACTGAAGCTTTCTTT
v_gene: TRBV2; j_gene: TRBJ1-5; len: 15; d_gene: TRBD1; abundance: -; CDR3aa: CASSYEQGPYQPQHF; CDR3nt: TGTGCCAGCAGTTACGAACAGGGGCCTTATCAGCCCCAGCATTTT
v_gene: TRBV7-6; j_gene: TRBJ2-2; len: 12; d_gene: -; abundance: -; CDR3aa: CASSFFTGELFF; CDR3nt: TGTGCCAGCAGCTTCTTCACCGGGGAGCTGTTTTTT
v_gene: TRBV4-1; j_gene: TRBJ2-7; len: 16; d_gene: -; abundance: -; CDR3aa: CASSANGGGSSYEQYF; CDR3nt: TGCGCCAGCAGCGCCAACGGGGGCGGAAGCTCCTACGAGCAGTACTTC
v_gene: TRBV30; j_gene: TRBJ1-1; len: 14; d_gene: -; abundance: few; CDR3aa: CAWRGGAQNTEAFF; CDR3nt: TGTGCCTGGAGGGGGGGAGCCCAGAACACTGAAGCTTTCTTT
v_gene: TRBV18; j_gene: TRBJ2-5; len: 16; d_gene: TRBD2; abundance: -; CDR3aa: CASSPSPGGDQETQYF; CDR3nt: TGTGCCAGCTCACCATCCCCCGGGGGGGACCAAGAGACCCAGTACTTC
v_gene: TRBV9; j_gene: TRBJ2-1; len: 15; d_gene: TRBD2; abundance: -; CDR3aa: CASSAGLAGNNEQFF; CDR3nt: TGTGCCAGCAGCGCAGGACTAGCGGGCAACAATGAGCAGTTCTTC
v_gene: TRBV21-1; j_gene: TRBJ2-1; len: 14; d_gene: -; abundance: once; CDR3aa: CASSKVAGYNEQFF; CDR3nt: TGTGCCAGCAGCAAAGTGGCAGGGTACAATGAGCAGTTCTTC
v_gene: TRBV18; j_gene: TRBJ1-6; len: 14; d_gene: TRBD1; abundance: few; CDR3aa: CASSLGTAWEPLHF; CDR3nt: TGTGCCAGCTCACTAGGGACAGCGTGGGAACCCCTCCACTTT
v_gene: TRBV19; j_gene: TRBJ2-1; len: 15; d_gene: TRBD2; abundance: -; CDR3aa: CASSIWASGYNEQFF; CDR3nt: TGTGCCAGTAGTATTTGGGCTAGCGGGTACAATGAGCAGTTCTTC
v_gene: TRBV19; j_gene: TRBJ2-7; len: 12; d_gene: -; abundance: -; CDR3aa: CASRGGSYEQYF; CDR3nt: TGTGCCAGTAGGGGCGGTTCCTACGAGCAGTACTTC
v_gene: TRBV27; j_gene: TRBJ2-7; len: 18; d_gene: TRBD2; abundance: once; CDR3aa: CASSFRPGLAGAVDEQYF; CDR3nt: TGTGCCAGCAGTTTCAGACCGGGACTAGCGGGAGCGGTTGACGAGCAGTACTTC
v_gene: TRBV21-1; j_gene: TRBJ2-7; len: 12; d_gene: -; abundance: -; CDR3aa: CASSSPGVEQYF; CDR3nt: TGTGCCAGCAGCAGTCCAGGGGTCGAGCAGTACTTC
v_gene: TRBV3-1/TRBV3-2; j_gene: TRBJ2-1; len: 17; d_gene: -; abundance: -; CDR3aa: CASSPPRGGPGGNEQFF; CDR3nt: TGTGCCAGCAGCCCCCCCCGAGGCGGGCCCGGAGGTAATGAGCAGTTCTTC
v_gene: TRBV5-1; j_gene: TRBJ2-7; len: 16; d_gene: TRBD1; abundance: -; CDR3aa: CASSLARGQGEYEQYF; CDR3nt: TGCGCCAGCAGCTTGGCAAGGGGACAGGGGGAATACGAGCAGTACTTC
v_gene: TRBV28; j_gene: TRBJ2-7; len: 14; d_gene: TRBD1; abundance: -; CDR3aa: CASRARQGAREQYF; CDR3nt: TGTGCCAGCAGAGCACGACAGGGGGCGAGGGAGCAGTACTTC
v_gene: TRBV4-1; j_gene: TRBJ2-4; len: 14; d_gene: -; abundance: -; CDR3aa: CASSPADFKNIQYF; CDR3nt: TGCGCCAGCAGCCCCGCGGATTTCAAAAACATTCAGTACTTC
v_gene: TRBV5-1; j_gene: TRBJ1-2; len: 15; d_gene: -; abundance: once; CDR3aa: CASSWTEAAFYGYTF; CDR3nt: TGCGCCAGCAGCTGGACAGAGGCGGCGTTCTATGGCTACACCTTC
v_gene: TRBV28; j_gene: TRBJ2-7; len: 14; d_gene: -; abundance: -; CDR3aa: CASSSGAGPYEQYF; CDR3nt: TGTGCCAGCAGTTCCGGGGCCGGGCCTTACGAGCAGTACTTC
v_gene: TRBV28; j_gene: TRBJ1-1; len: 12; d_gene: -; abundance: -; CDR3aa: CASRALGTEAFF; CDR3nt: TGTGCCAGCAGAGCATTGGGCACTGAAGCTTTCTTT
v_gene: TRBV5-5; j_gene: TRBJ2-1; len: 15; d_gene: -; abundance: -; CDR3aa: CASSLVGSTYNEQFF; CDR3nt: TGTGCCAGCAGCTTAGTCGGGTCTACCTACAATGAGCAGTTCTTC
v_gene: TRBV28; j_gene: TRBJ1-1; len: 13; d_gene: TRBD1; abundance: -; CDR3aa: CASSTGGNTEAFF; CDR3nt: TGTGCCAGCAGCACAGGGGGTAACACTGAAGCTTTCTTT
v_gene: TRBV5-1; j_gene: TRBJ2-3; len: 15; d_gene: TRBD2; abundance: -; CDR3aa: CASSPTSGRQDTQYF; CDR3nt: TGCGCCAGCAGCCCGACTAGCGGGAGACAAGATACGCAGTATTTT
v_gene: TRBV30; j_gene: TRBJ2-7; len: 17; d_gene: -; abundance: -; CDR3aa: CAWSFSRQNPSSYEQYF; CDR3nt: TGTGCCTGGAGTTTCTCCCGACAGAACCCGAGCTCCTACGAGCAGTACTTC
v_gene: TRBV7-2; j_gene: TRBJ1-1; len: 12; d_gene: -; abundance: -; CDR3aa: CASSSLLGEAFF; CDR3nt: TGTGCCAGCAGCTCCCTATTAGGTGAAGCTTTCTTT
v_gene: TRBV30; j_gene: TRBJ1-5; len: 14; d_gene: TRBD1; abundance: -; CDR3aa: CAWSRTGAYQPQHF; CDR3nt: TGTGCCTGGAGTCGCACAGGGGCCTATCAGCCCCAGCATTTT